This T cell receptor (beta chain) was sequenced during a study of neurological immune-mediated disorders. The authors produced cDNA by 5'RACE using 10-nucleotide random UMIs. MiXCR, run by TCRdb on the 5' RACE reads, gives a single entry per CDR3 protein. The sample consists of roughly 39,000 distinct CDR3 sequences, more than 4.5% of them appearing once. Study-wide results and caveats: The greatest TCR clonal expansion occurred in HTLV-1-associated myelopathy and the least in multiple sclerosis, which fell below healthy controls.

The V and J ends lost 5 bases and 4 bases, in that order; junction bases with no gene match: 9. Germline V gene lookup returns CDR1 SEHNR and CDR2 FQNEAQ (reference sequence). The CDR3 has 16 residues. Healthy controls were blood bank volunteers in Maryland, USA. Approximately 1 million sorted CD4+ or CD8+ T cells made each library. This clonotype was picked up many times. What it recognizes is unknown. This clonotype was sampled from a man aged 18-30 years in good health. The J gene is TRBJ1-2, the V gene TRBV7-9; TRBD1 matches 11 bases. Sequencing was carried out using CD4+ T cells from blood. CDR3 region: CASSRRGQGVVYGYTF. The CDR3 bases are TGTGCCAGCAGCCGTAGGGGACAGGGGGTCGTCTATGGCTACACCTTC. Together with reference TRBV7-9 and TRBJ1-2, the CDR3 gives the full variable domain: DTGVSQNPRHKITKRGQNVTFRCDPISEHNRLYWYRQTLGQGPEFLTYFQNEAQLEKSRLLSDRFSAERPKGSFSTLEIQRTEQGDSAMYLCASSRRGQGVVYGYTFGSGTRLTVV.